This T cell receptor (beta chain) was retrieved from a study of blood T cell repertoires in COVID-19. Study as a whole: COVID-19 samples, acute and convalescent, were from the United States, Italy and Spain. In each case, the material was cDNA or gDNA derived from T cells, B-cell-depleted T cells, or PBMCs.

After removal of 4 bases from V and 7 bases from J, the junction contained 7 bases not matched to a gene. Germline CDR1 is SGHTA and CDR2 is FQGNSA. The CDR3 spans 14 residues. Per the original data handling: Nucleated cell counts were estimated from reference gene primer amplification. Some clones are missing from TCRdb's copy, which holds only in-frame ones; the method was immunoSEQ multiplex PCR. That table is the source of V, J and clone size, and D and trimming were worked out from the DNA. The table records around 93,000 clones, about 80% of them present only once. This TCR was recovered from a man between 60 and 75 years old with acute or convalescent COVID-19. The source material was peripheral blood. V gene TRBV7-2 combines with J gene TRBJ1-1; the match to TRBD1 covers 9 bases. The DNA for the CDR3 is TGTGCCAGCAGCTCCCCGGGACAGGGTCTTGAAGCTTTCTTT. Translating it yields CASSSPGQGLEAFF.